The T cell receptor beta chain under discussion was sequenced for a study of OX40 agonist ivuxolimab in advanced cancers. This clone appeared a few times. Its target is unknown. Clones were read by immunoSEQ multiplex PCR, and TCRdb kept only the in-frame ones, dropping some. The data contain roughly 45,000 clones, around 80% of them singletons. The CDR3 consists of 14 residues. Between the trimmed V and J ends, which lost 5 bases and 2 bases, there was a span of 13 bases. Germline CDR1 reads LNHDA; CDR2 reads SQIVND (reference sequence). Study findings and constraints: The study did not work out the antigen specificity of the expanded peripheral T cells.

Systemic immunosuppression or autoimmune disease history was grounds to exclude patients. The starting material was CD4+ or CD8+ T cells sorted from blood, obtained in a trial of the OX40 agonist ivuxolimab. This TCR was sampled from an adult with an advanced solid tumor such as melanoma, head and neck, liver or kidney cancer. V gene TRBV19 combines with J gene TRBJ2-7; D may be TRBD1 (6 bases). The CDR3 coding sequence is TGTGCCAGTAGTGTCTCCGGGACACCCTACGAGCAGTACTTC. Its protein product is CASSVSGTPYEQYF.